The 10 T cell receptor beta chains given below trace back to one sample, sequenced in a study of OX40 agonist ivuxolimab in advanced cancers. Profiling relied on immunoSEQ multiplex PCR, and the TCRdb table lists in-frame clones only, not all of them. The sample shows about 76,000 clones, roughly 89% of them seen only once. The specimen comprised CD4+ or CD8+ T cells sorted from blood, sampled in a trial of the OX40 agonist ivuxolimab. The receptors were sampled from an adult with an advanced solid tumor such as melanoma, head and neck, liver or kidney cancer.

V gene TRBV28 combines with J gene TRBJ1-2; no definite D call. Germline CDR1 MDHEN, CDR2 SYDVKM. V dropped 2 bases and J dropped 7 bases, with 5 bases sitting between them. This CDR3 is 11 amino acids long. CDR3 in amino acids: CASSLGRGYTF. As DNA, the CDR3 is TGTGCCAGCAGTTTAGGCCGTGGCTACACCTTC.

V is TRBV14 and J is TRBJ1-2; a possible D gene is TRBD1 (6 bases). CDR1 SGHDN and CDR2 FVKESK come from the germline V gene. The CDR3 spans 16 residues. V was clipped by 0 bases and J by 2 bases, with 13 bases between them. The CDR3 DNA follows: TGTGCCAGCAGCCAAGACGGCAGGGGTTGGAACTATGGCTACACCTTC. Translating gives CASSQDGRGWNYGYTF. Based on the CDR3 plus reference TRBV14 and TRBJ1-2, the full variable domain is EAGVTQFPSHSVIEKGQTVTLRCDPISGHDNLYWYRRVMGKEIKFLLHFVKESKQDESGMPNNRFLAERTGGTYSTLKVQPAELEDSGVYFCASSQDGRGWNYGYTFGSGTRLTVV.

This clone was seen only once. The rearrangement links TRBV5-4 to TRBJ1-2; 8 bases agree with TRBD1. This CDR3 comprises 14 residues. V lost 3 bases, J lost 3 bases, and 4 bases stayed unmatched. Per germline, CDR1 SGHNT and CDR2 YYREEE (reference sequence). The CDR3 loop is CASSSQGVHYGYTF. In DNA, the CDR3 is TGTGCCAGCAGCTCACAGGGGGTTCACTATGGCTACACCTTC. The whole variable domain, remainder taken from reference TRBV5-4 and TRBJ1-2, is ETGVTQSPTHLIKTRGQQVTLRCSSQSGHNTVSWYQQALGQGPQFIFQYYREEENGRGNFPPRFSGLQFPNYSSELNVNALELDDSALYLCASSSQGVHYGYTFGSGTRLTVV.

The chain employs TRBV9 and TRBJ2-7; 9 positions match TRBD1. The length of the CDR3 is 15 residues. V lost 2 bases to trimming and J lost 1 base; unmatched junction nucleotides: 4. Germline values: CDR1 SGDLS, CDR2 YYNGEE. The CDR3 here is CASSVGTGNSYEQYF. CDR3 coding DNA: TGTGCCAGCAGCGTCGGGACAGGGAATTCCTACGAGCAGTACTTC.

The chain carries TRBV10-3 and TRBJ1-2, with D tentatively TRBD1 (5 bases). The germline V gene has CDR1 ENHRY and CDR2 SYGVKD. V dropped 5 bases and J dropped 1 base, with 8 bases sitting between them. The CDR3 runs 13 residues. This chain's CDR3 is CAISSGDNYGYTF. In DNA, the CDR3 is TGTGCCATCAGTTCGGGGGATAACTATGGCTACACCTTC.

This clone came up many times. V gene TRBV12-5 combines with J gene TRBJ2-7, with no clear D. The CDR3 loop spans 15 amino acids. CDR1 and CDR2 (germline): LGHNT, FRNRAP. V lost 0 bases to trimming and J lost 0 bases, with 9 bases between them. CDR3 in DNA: TGTGCTAGTGGTTTGGTCGGATTCTACTCCTACGAGCAGTACTTC. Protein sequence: CASGLVGFYSYEQYF.

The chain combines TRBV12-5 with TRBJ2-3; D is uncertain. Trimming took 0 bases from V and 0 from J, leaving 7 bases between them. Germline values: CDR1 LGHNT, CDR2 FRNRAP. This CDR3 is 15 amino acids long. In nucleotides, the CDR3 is TGTGCTAGTGGTTTGGTAGTTGGTAGCACAGATACGCAGTATTTT. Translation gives CASGLVVGSTDTQYF.

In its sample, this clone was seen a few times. CDR3 sequence: CASGEREFYEQYF. DNA for the CDR3: TGTGCCTCGGGGGAGCGGGAGTTCTACGAGCAGTACTTC. The chain is built from TRBV10-3 and TRBJ2-7, with 8 nucleotides matching TRBD2. The germline gives CDR1 ENHRY, CDR2 SYGVKD. The V and J ends lost 11 bases and 3 bases, in that order; junction bases with no gene match: 9. The CDR3 runs 13 residues.

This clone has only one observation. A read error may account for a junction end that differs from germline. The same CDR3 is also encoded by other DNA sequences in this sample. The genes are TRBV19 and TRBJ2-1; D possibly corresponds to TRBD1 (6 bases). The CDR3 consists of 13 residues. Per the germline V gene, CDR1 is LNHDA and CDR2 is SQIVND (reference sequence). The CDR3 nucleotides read TGCGCCAGTAGTTGGGGGCCAGGGGATGAGCAGTTCTTC. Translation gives CASSWGPGDEQFF.

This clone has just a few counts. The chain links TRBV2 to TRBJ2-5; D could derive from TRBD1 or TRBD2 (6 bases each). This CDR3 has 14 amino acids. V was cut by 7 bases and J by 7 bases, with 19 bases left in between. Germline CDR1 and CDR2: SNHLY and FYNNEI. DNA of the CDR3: TGTGCCAGCAACACAGGGCCGGGAGTCGGGACCCAGTACTTC. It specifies CASNTGPGVGTQYF.